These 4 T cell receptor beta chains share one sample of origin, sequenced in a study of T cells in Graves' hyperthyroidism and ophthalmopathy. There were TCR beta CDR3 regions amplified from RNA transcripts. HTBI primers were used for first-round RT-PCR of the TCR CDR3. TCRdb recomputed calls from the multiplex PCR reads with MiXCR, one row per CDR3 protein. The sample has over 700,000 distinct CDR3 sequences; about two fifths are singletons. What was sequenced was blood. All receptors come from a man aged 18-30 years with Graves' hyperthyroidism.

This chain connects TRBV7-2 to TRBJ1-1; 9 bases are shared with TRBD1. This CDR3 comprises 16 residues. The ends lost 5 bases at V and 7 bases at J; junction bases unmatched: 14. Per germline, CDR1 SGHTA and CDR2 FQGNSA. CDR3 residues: CASSQPQQGARGEAFF. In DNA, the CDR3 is TGTGCCAGCAGCCAGCCGCAACAGGGGGCGCGTGGTGAAGCTTTCTTT.

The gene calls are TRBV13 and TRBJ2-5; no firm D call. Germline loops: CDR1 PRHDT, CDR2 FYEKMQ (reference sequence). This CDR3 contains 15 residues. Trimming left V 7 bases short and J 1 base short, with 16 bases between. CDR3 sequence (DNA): TGTGCCAGCACCATTCTCGGCTCATTCCAAGAGACCCAGTACTTC. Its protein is CASTILGSFQETQYF. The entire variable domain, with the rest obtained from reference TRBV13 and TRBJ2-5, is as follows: AAGVIQSPRHLIKEKRETATLKCYPIPRHDTVYWYQQGPGQDPQFLISFYEKMQSDKGSIPDRFSAQQFSDYHSELNMSSLELGDSALYFCASTILGSFQETQYFGPGTRLLVL.

This CDR3 is CASSQGHLVEQYF. Here the CDR3 DNA reads TGTGCCAGCAGCCAAGGACATCTTGTCGAGCAGTACTTC. This chain connects TRBV14 to TRBJ2-7; D unresolved. CDR1 SGHDN and CDR2 FVKESK come from the germline V gene. Trimming took off 1 base at V and 6 bases at J, with 10 bases between the two ends. The CDR3 totals 13 residues.

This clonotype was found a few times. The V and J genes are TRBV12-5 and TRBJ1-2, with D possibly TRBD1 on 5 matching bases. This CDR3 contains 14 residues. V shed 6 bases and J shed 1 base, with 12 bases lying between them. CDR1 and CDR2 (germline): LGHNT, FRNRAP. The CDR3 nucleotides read TGTGCTAGTGGAATAGGGACGGATAACTATGGCTACACCTTC. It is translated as CASGIGTDNYGYTF.